The rows below give T cell receptor beta chains drawn from one sample of a study of human T cells and chemical hapten exposure. MiXCR, applied by TCRdb to the RACE reads, yields one record per CDR3 protein. In the table there are 85,000 to 100,000 distinct CDR3 sequences, 9.5% to 12% of which are singletons. Sequences were derived from whole blood, sampled in connection with sensitization to the hapten diphenylcyclopropenone (DPC). The origin of the receptors is a man aged 40-49 years with alopecia areata. Some clones in this sample may be carry-over from other donors' samples. CDR3s include the opening cysteine and the closing phenylalanine or tryptophan. A D gene is named only where the DNA matches it firmly. Clone size is shown for a subset of rows, as once, few, many or a class of expanded clone.

d_call j_call clone_size cdr3_length v_call cdr3_aa cdr3_nt
TRBD1 TRBJ1-2 many 17 TRBV7-2 CASSPIVDRGGGYGYTF TGTGCCAGCAGCCCAATTGTCGACAGGGGAGGTGGCTATGGCTACACCTTC
TRBD2 TRBJ2-7 few 13 TRBV11-1 CASSQRDSHEQYF TGTGCCAGCAGCCAGCGGGACTCCCACGAGCAGTACTTC
TRBD2 TRBJ2-5 few 16 TRBV5-1 CASTPGLAGLQETQYF TGCGCCAGCACCCCGGGACTAGCGGGCCTCCAAGAGACCCAGTACTTC
TRBD1 TRBJ1-2 many 13 TRBV28 CASRSTGGYGYTF TGTGCCAGCAGATCCACAGGGGGCTATGGCTACACCTTC
TRBD2 TRBJ2-2 NA 17 TRBV14 CASSHGTSGSFPGELFF TGTGCCAGCAGCCACGGGACTAGCGGGAGTTTCCCCGGGGAGCTGTTTTTT
NA TRBJ2-6 NA 14 TRBV29-1 CSVEGGPGANVLTF TGCAGCGTTGAAGGGGGACCTGGGGCCAACGTCCTGACTTTC
NA TRBJ2-7 NA 15 TRBV28 CASIGPTAGAYEQYF TGTGCCAGCATTGGCCCTACAGCGGGTGCCTACGAGCAGTACTTC
NA TRBJ2-7 NA 14 TRBV5-1 CASSLEGYSYEQYF TGCGCCAGCAGCTTGGAAGGGTACTCCTACGAGCAGTACTTC
NA TRBJ1-3 NA 15 TRBV27 CASSPWPYSGNTIYF TGTGCCAGCAGTCCCTGGCCATACTCTGGAAACACCATATATTTT
TRBD2 TRBJ2-3 few 16 TRBV20-1 CSAEREGFGLTDTQYF TGCAGTGCAGAGCGGGAGGGATTTGGTCTAACAGATACGCAGTATTTT
TRBD2 TRBJ2-2 many 16 TRBV3-1 CASSLLAGANTGELFF TGTGCCAGCAGCCTACTAGCGGGAGCGAACACCGGGGAGCTGTTTTTT
NA TRBJ2-2 NA 16 TRBV14 CASSQDGGKRTGELFF TGTGCCAGCAGCCAAGATGGCGGGAAGAGAACCGGGGAGCTGTTTTTT
TRBD2 TRBJ2-1 NA 15 TRBV11-2 CASSFRTSGINEQFF TGTGCCAGCAGCTTCCGAACTAGCGGGATAAATGAGCAGTTCTTC
NA TRBJ2-3 few 14 TRBV20-1 CSASVLVGADTQYF TGCAGTGCTAGTGTACTAGTCGGCGCAGATACGCAGTATTTT
NA TRBJ1-5 NA 14 TRBV7-8 CASSLARVNQPQHF TGTGCCAGCAGCTTAGCCAGGGTGAATCAGCCCCAGCATTTT
TRBD2 TRBJ2-5 few 15 TRBV20-1 CSARPPSGRGETQYF TGCAGTGCTAGGCCCCCTAGCGGGAGAGGGGAGACCCAGTACTTC
NA TRBJ2-1 NA 11 TRBV6-2/TRBV6-3 CASSYIDEQFF TGTGCCAGCAGTTACATTGATGAGCAGTTCTTC
NA TRBJ1-6 NA 14 TRBV5-5 CAGSSDISFSPLHF TGTGCCGGCAGCTCTGACATCTCCTTCTCACCCCTCCACTTT
NA TRBJ1-2 NA 14 TRBV12-3/TRBV12-4 CASSSSGLLYGYTF TGTGCCAGCAGTTCATCGGGTCTACTCTATGGCTACACCTTC
NA TRBJ2-1 few 11 TRBV20-1 CSAPKDYEQFF TGCAGTGCCCCTAAGGACTACGAGCAGTTCTTC
TRBD2 TRBJ2-1 few 16 TRBV6-5 CASRPTGGSSYNEQFF TGTGCCAGCAGGCCCACGGGAGGGAGTTCCTACAATGAGCAGTTCTTC
NA TRBJ2-2 many 13 TRBV27 CASIPLNTGELFF TGTGCCAGCATCCCCTTAAACACCGGGGAGCTGTTTTTT
TRBD1 TRBJ2-7 NA 12 TRBV29-1 CSVDLQGDEQYF TGCAGCGTTGATTTACAGGGGGACGAGCAGTACTTC
NA TRBJ2-7 few 12 TRBV29-1 CSAIYGTFEQYF TGCAGCGCCATCTACGGGACTTTTGAGCAGTACTTC
NA TRBJ1-4 many 15 TRBV7-6 CASSRTSLANEKLFF TGTGCCAGCAGCCGGACGTCCTTAGCAAATGAAAAACTGTTTTTT
NA TRBJ2-7 NA 14 TRBV27 CASSLFGFSYEQYF TGTGCCAGCAGTTTATTCGGTTTCTCCTACGAGCAGTACTTC
NA TRBJ2-1 once 18 TRBV19 CASRRIFLSGTPYNEQFF TGTGCCAGTAGAAGGATCTTTCTTTCCGGGACACCCTACAATGAGCAGTTCTTC
NA TRBJ2-1 NA 16 TRBV14 CASSQDRDWIYNEQFF TGTGCCAGCAGCCAAGACCGGGACTGGATTTACAATGAGCAGTTCTTC
NA TRBJ1-2 NA 14 TRBV12-3/TRBV12-4 CASSKPPGSYGYTF TGTGCCAGCAGCAAACCCCCAGGGAGCTATGGCTACACCTTC
NA TRBJ2-2 NA 14 TRBV2 CASRPQMNTGELFF TGTGCCAGCAGACCCCAGATGAACACCGGGGAGCTGTTTTTT
TRBD2 TRBJ2-2 NA 16 TRBV7-2 CASSTRLAGDGGELFF TGTGCCAGCAGCACCCGACTAGCGGGGGACGGCGGGGAGCTGTTTTTT
NA TRBJ1-1 NA 14 TRBV20-1 CSASRAELAAEAFF TGCAGTGCTAGTAGGGCGGAATTAGCGGCTGAAGCTTTCTTT
TRBD2 TRBJ2-7 NA 12 TRBV10-3 CATGGDPYEQYF TGTGCCACGGGGGGGGACCCCTACGAGCAGTACTTC
NA TRBJ2-1 NA 17 TRBV29-1 CSVGIRVYGDPIDEQFF TGCAGCGTTGGTATTCGGGTTTACGGGGATCCTATCGATGAGCAGTTCTTC
NA TRBJ2-4 few 15 TRBV7-3 CASSLYGAAKNIQYF TGTGCCAGCAGCTTATACGGGGCGGCCAAAAACATTCAGTACTTC
NA TRBJ2-5 few 14 TRBV12-3/TRBV12-4 CASSFFAAQETQYF TGTGCCAGCAGTTTTTTTGCCGCCCAAGAGACCCAGTACTTC
NA TRBJ2-1 few 15 TRBV9 CASSRRGNGVDEQFF TGTGCCAGCAGCCGTCGGGGTAACGGCGTCGATGAGCAGTTCTTC
TRBD2 TRBJ2-1 few 16 TRBV4-2 CASSQDSGRAYNEQFF TGTGCCAGCAGCCAAGATTCCGGGAGGGCCTACAATGAGCAGTTCTTC
NA TRBJ1-5 few 16 TRBV18 CASSPRRDDGNQPQHF TGTGCCAGCTCACCACGTCGGGACGACGGCAATCAGCCCCAGCATTTT
NA TRBJ2-3 NA 12 TRBV29-1 CSVAPHTDTQYF TGCAGCGTGGCCCCGCACACAGATACGCAGTATTTT
NA TRBJ2-2 few 12 TRBV29-1 CSVGHNTGELFF TGCAGCGTTGGACATAACACCGGGGAGCTGTTTTTT
TRBD1 TRBJ1-1 few 14 TRBV10-3 CAIWTGGGNTEAFF TGTGCCATCTGGACAGGGGGCGGAAACACTGAAGCTTTCTTT
TRBD1 TRBJ2-5 NA 15 TRBV5-1 CASSYGQGWQETQYF TGCGCCAGCAGCTATGGACAGGGGTGGCAAGAGACCCAGTACTTC
NA TRBJ1-5 NA 15 TRBV6-1 CASSEAGQQNQPQHF TGTGCCAGCAGTGAGGCAGGGCAACAGAATCAGCCCCAGCATTTT
TRBD1 TRBJ1-3 few 15 TRBV7-2 CASSLGQGVGNTIYF TGTGCCAGCAGCTTGGGACAGGGGGTAGGAAACACCATATATTTT
NA TRBJ1-2 NA 14 TRBV20-1 CSARATGFLYGNTF TGCAGTGCTAGAGCAACAGGGTTTCTCTATGGCAACACCTTC
TRBD2 TRBJ2-3 NA 20 TRBV20-1 CSARDYRLAGGGSGTDTQYF TGCAGTGCTAGAGATTATCGACTAGCGGGAGGGGGGTCGGGCACAGATACGCAGTATTTT
NA TRBJ2-6 few 17 TRBV5-6 CASSLDGLSSGANVLTF TGTGCCAGCAGCTTGGATGGGCTAAGCTCTGGGGCCAACGTCCTGACTTTC
NA TRBJ2-7 few 14 TRBV7-9 CASSPGRVNDEQYF TGTGCCAGCAGTCCGGGACGGGTGAACGACGAGCAGTACTTC
NA TRBJ1-6 many 14 TRBV7-9 CASSFTNEHSPLHF TGTGCCAGCAGCTTCACGAACGAGCATTCACCCCTCCACTTT
NA TRBJ1-6 many 17 TRBV6-2/TRBV6-3 CASSPDPTGYYNSPLHF TGTGCCAGCAGCCCGGATCCGACTGGATATTATAATTCACCCCTCCACTTT
NA TRBJ2-1 NA 14 TRBV29-1 CSVASERYYNEQFF TGCAGCGTGGCTAGCGAACGATACTACAATGAGCAGTTCTTC
NA TRBJ1-3 NA 21 TRBV14 CASSQDLESDFPRSSGNTIYF TGTGCCAGCAGCCAAGATCTGGAATCTGATTTCCCCCGGAGCTCTGGAAACACCATATATTTT
NA TRBJ2-5 NA 12 TRBV12-3/TRBV12-4 CASRPGSETQYF TGTGCCAGTCGCCCGGGGAGTGAGACCCAGTACTTC
NA TRBJ1-1 few 15 TRBV7-9 CASSLDRGSDTEAFF TGTGCCAGCAGCTTAGATCGGGGGTCCGACACTGAAGCTTTCTTT
NA TRBJ1-1 NA 14 TRBV2 CASRKGQQNTEAFF TGTGCCAGCAGGAAAGGACAGCAGAACACTGAAGCTTTCTTT
TRBD1 TRBJ2-3 few 15 TRBV6-2/TRBV6-3 CASSYVQGQGDTQYF TGTGCCAGCAGTTACGTACAGGGGCAAGGAGATACGCAGTATTTT